These 10 T cell receptor beta chains were all obtained from the same sample, sequenced in a study of blood T cell repertoires in COVID-19. Produced via immunoSEQ multiplex PCR; TCRdb's table is partial and in-frame only. This sample carries about 260,000 clones, 80% to 85% of them seen once, and the ten largest clones take 1.5%. Sequenced: peripheral blood. The source is a middle-aged woman who had recovered from COVID-19.

This clone was seen only a few times. CDR3 loop: CASSPWGSVYGNWAFF. As DNA, the CDR3 is TGTGCCAGCAGTCCTTGGGGCTCCGTTTACGGAAACTGGGCTTTCTTT. This chain uses TRBV27 with TRBJ1-1, with D perhaps TRBD1 (5 bases). Trimming left V 5 bases short and J 11 bases short, with 27 bases between. The germline V gene encodes CDR1 MNHEY and CDR2 SMNVEV (reference sequence). The CDR3 is 16 residues long.

V usage is TRBV12-5 and J usage is TRBJ1-1; a weak D match, TRBD1 (6 bases). The CDR3 loop spans 13 amino acids. Per the germline V gene, CDR1 is LGHNT and CDR2 is FRNRAP. V lost 1 base, J lost 3 bases, and 6 bases lay in between. CDR3 region: CASGLAGDTEAFF. Here the CDR3 DNA reads TGTGCTAGTGGTTTGGCAGGGGACACTGAAGCTTTCTTT.

V usage is TRBV28 and J usage is TRBJ1-2; D call uncertain. Germline V gives CDR1 MDHEN, CDR2 SYDVKM. V lost 6 bases and J 8 bases, leaving 7 bases between the germline ends. The length of the CDR3 is 10 residues. This CDR3 is CASRALGYTF. The DNA of the CDR3 is TGTGCCAGCAGAGCCTTGGGCTACACCTTC.

This clone is a singleton in its sample. The V gene is TRBV3-1 (or the pseudogene TRBV3-2), the J gene TRBJ2-7; tentative D call: TRBD2 (5 bases). The CDR3 loop spans 14 amino acids. CDR1 and CDR2 (germline): LGHDT, YNNKEL (reference sequence). V was cut by 4 bases and J by 5 bases, with 15 bases left in between. The DNA for the CDR3 is TGTGCCAGCAGCCCATCCTCCCCGGAGGACGAGCAGTACTTC. The encoded protein is CASSPSSPEDEQYF.

Details on this clone: This sample includes further DNA sequences coding for the same CDR3. The V call is TRBV19, the J call TRBJ2-5; D is ambiguous. Per the germline V gene, CDR1 is LNHDA and CDR2 is SQIVND (reference sequence). The CDR3 is 13 residues long. The V end lost 3 bases, the J end lost 5 bases, and 10 bases lay between the germline ends. The CDR3 DNA is TGTGCCAGTAGTATTAATCGCGTGGAGACCCAGTACTTC. The encoded protein is CASSINRVETQYF.

The chain carries TRBV30 and TRBJ2-7; perhaps TRBD2 as D (5 bases). Germline-derived CDR1 and CDR2 are GTSNPN and SVGIG (reference sequence). The CDR3 has 13 amino acids. V was trimmed by 5 bases and J by 4 bases, leaving 15 bases between them. The CDR3 DNA reads TGTGCCTGGTCGACCGCCACGGGGTACGAGCAGTACTTC. Translation: CAWSTATGYEQYF.

The rearrangement joins TRBV10-2 to TRBJ2-1; 8 bases line up with TRBD2. This CDR3 is 13 amino acids long. Germline V CDR1 and CDR2: WSHSY, SAAADI. The junction had 2 bases not matched to a gene; V was cut back by 0 bases and J by 10 bases. The CDR3 is CASSESAGVEQFF. The DNA for the CDR3 is TGCGCCAGCAGTGAGTCAGCGGGGGTCGAGCAGTTCTTC.

The gene calls are TRBV2 and TRBJ2-2; maybe TRBD1 (6 bases). V was cut by 6 bases and J by 2 bases, with 13 bases left in between. This CDR3 is built from 15 residues. Germline V gives CDR1 SNHLY, CDR2 FYNNEI. In DNA, the CDR3 is TGTGCCAGCAGGACCGGGACACCAAACACCGGGGAGCTGTTTTTT. Translated, it gives CASRTGTPNTGELFF.

V and J are TRBV6-1 and TRBJ1-1; D remains unclear. CDR1 is MNHNS and CDR2 is SASEGT in the germline V gene. CDR3 size: 16 residues. The ends were cut back, 2 bases at V and 0 bases at J, with 13 bases in the middle. The CDR3 sequence is CASSEPAHPMNTEAFF. CDR3 sequence (DNA): TGTGCCAGCAGTGAACCCGCGCACCCCATGAACACTGAAGCTTTCTTT.

The chain links TRBV7-9 to TRBJ2-3; D is perhaps TRBD1 (6 bases). CDR1 and CDR2 (germline): SEHNR, FQNEAQ (reference sequence). V shed 1 base and J shed 2 bases, with 13 bases lying between them. This CDR3 has 16 amino acids. The DNA for the CDR3 is TGTGCCAGCAGCTTAGAGGTGGGGGCGCCCACAGATACGCAGTATTTT. Translating gives CASSLEVGAPTDTQYF.